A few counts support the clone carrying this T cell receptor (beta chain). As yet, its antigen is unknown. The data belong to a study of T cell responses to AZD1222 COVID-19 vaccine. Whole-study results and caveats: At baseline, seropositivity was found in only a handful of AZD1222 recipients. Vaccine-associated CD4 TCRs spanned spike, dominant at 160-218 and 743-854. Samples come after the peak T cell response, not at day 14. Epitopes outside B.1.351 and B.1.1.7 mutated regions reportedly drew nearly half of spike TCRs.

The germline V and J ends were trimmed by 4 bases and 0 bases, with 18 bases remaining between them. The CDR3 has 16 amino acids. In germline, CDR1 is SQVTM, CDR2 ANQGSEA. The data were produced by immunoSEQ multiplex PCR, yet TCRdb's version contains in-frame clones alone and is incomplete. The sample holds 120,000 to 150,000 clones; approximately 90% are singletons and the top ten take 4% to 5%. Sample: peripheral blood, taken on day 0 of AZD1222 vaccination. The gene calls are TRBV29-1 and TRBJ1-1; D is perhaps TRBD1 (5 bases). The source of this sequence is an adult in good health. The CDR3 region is CSVARAESGLNTEAFF. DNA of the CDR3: TGCAGCGTTGCCAGGGCGGAGTCAGGACTGAACACTGAAGCTTTCTTT.